Sequencing of this TCR beta chain was carried out in a study of shared clonotypes between healthy human individuals. As regards this clone: Its antigen remains unidentified.

Study-wide results and limits: Richness estimates generally favored naive over memory subsets.

HIV-negative, healthy adults without recent acute infections or vaccinations were the donors. Original analysis: Junction-only sequences produced by ImmunoSEQ had no quality scores, so filtering differed. Clones were read by immunoSEQ multiplex PCR, and TCRdb kept only the in-frame ones, dropping some. Clone size and the V and J calls come from that table; the DNA yielded D and trimming. The sample lists around 550,000 clones, almost 97% occurring once. CDR3 length: 15 amino acids. Germline trimming cut 5 bases from V and 4 bases from J; bases unmatched to any gene: 4. Germline-derived CDR1 and CDR2 are PRHDT and FYEKMQ (reference sequence).

This sequence was found in a woman in her twenties or thirties in good health. The material sequenced was naive CD4+ T cells sorted from blood. Specified subset: CD45RA+ positively selected. The rearrangement links TRBV13 to TRBJ2-5, with TRBD2 matching 13 bases. The CDR3 region has the DNA TGTGCCAGCAGCCCCCGACTAGCGGGAGGAGAGACCCAGTACTTC. Translation gives CASSPRLAGGETQYF.